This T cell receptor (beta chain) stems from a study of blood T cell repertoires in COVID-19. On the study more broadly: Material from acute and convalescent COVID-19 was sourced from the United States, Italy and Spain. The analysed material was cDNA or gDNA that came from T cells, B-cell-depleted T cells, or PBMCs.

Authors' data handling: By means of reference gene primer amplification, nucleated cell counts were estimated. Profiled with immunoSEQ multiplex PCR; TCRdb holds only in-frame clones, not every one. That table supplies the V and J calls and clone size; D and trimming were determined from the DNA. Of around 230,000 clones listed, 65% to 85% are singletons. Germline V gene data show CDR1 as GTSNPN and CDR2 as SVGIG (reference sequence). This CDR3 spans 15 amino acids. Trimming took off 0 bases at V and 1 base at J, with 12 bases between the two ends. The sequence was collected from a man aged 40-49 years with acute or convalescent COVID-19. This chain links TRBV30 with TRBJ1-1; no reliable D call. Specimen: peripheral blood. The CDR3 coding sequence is TGTGCCTGGAGTGTACCCTACAGCCCGAACACTGAAGCTTTCTTT. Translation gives CAWSVPYSPNTEAFF.